This is a list of T cell receptor beta chains from one sample in a study of T cells in tuberculosis. Sequencing was performed with immunoSEQ multiplex PCR; in TCRdb, only in-frame clones are kept and a portion is missing. The data show about 33,000 clones, about 90% seen once. The sample comprised PBMCs. The receptor source for this set is a donor aged 10-29 years with latent tuberculosis or without tuberculosis infection. Some clones in this sample may be carry-over from other donors' samples. The CDR3 runs from the conserved cysteine through the conserved F or W.

j_gene	len	v_gene	CDR3aa
TRBJ2-3	17	TRBV7-9	CASSLAGGQLSTDTQYF
TRBJ2-7	16	TRBV28	CASSLGPGLAAYEQYF
TRBJ1-5	12	TRBV6-1	CASERGDQPQHF
TRBJ2-7	14	TRBV14	CASSQDLSGYEQYF
TRBJ1-5	13	TRBV9	CASPSCSNQPQHF
TRBJ1-1	16	TRBV29-1	CSVLQRPGAVITEAFF
TRBJ1-2	13	TRBV19	CASSTGRWLGYTF
TRBJ2-7	13	TRBV30	CAWSAGGSYEQYF
TRBJ2-5	15	TRBV25-1	CASSDSRGSGETQYF
TRBJ1-1	14	TRBV30	CAWSASEANTEAFF
TRBJ1-2	13	TRBV6-1	CASGREYKDGYTF
TRBJ1-3	16	TRBV7-9	CASSPGHKPSGNTIYF
TRBJ1-5	15	TRBV19	CASSMDRGLNQPQHF
TRBJ1-2	15	TRBV5-8	CASSLGGSWGHGYTF
TRBJ2-2	16	TRBV14	CASSPHRGHSTGELFF
TRBJ1-1	13	TRBV6-5	CASSYQKNTEAFF
TRBJ1-1	15	TRBV9	CASSDPAGMHTEAFF
TRBJ2-3	12	TRBV30	CAWRGYGGTQYF
TRBJ1-1	11	TRBV5-5	CASSTQGKAFF
TRBJ1-1	12	TRBV7-9	CASRSGVTEAFF
TRBJ2-2	16	TRBV5-1	CASSHQGPGLAGELFF
TRBJ2-1	14	TRBV6-5	CASSPGGAAGEQFF
TRBJ2-7	18	TRBV11-2	CASSSIKGAGTAAYEQYF
TRBJ1-5	13	TRBV29-1	CSVGGGPNQPQHF
TRBJ1-2	12	TRBV28	CASSDRYYGYTF
TRBJ1-2	16	TRBV28	CASSLTYREVNYGYTF
TRBJ1-1	12	TRBV13	CASSWGDTEAFF
TRBJ2-7	14	TRBV6-5	CASSYSVSAYEQYF
TRBJ2-1	15	TRBV6-1	CASSEGGGSNNEQFF
TRBJ2-2	15	TRBV18	CASSPGQSWTGELFF
TRBJ2-7	15	TRBV7-9	CASSPTTGTTYEQYF
TRBJ2-7	11	TRBV10-1	CASSSGFEQYF
TRBJ2-5	16	TRBV10-3	CAISESNSGPQETQYF
TRBJ1-1	15	TRBV9	CASSPQGARDTEAFF
TRBJ1-3	15	TRBV5-1	CASSFSGTAGNTIYF
TRBJ2-5	14	TRBV11-2	CASSSKGRKETQYF
TRBJ1-2	14	TRBV27	CASSWSRMNYGYTF
TRBJ2-1	18	TRBV19	CASAPKSSGGRYRNEQFF
TRBJ1-1	15	TRBV5-1	CASSLVTGERPEAFF
TRBJ1-6	14	TRBV7-8	CASSLGRGNSPLHF
TRBJ2-7	15	TRBV6-5	CASRGAGTGGVEQYF
TRBJ1-5	15	TRBV2	CASIREEASNQPQHF
TRBJ2-3	15	TRBV27	CASSPLAGGRNTQYF
TRBJ1-2	14	TRBV7-2	CASSPPRGSYGYTF
TRBJ1-1	14	TRBV2	CASSEQGGNTEAFF
TRBJ1-1	14	TRBV9	CASSGPGGYTEAFF
TRBJ2-2	12	TRBV2	CASVAGTGELFF
TRBJ1-1	16	TRBV5-1	CASSSLSPTANTEAFF
TRBJ1-2	13	TRBV6-5	CASSKGMDYGYTF
TRBJ2-4	18	TRBV28	CASSALRRQAGAKNIQYF